The 17 T cell receptor beta chains below come from one sample, sequenced in a study of CD8+ T cells in alopecia areata (dated by TCRdb to the late 2010s). Explained via the paper, the time point label denotes: baseline before oral tofacitinib. Libraries came from the immunoSEQ multiplex PCR assay. For TCR sequencing, RNA was extracted from every sample and reverse transcribed into cDNA to serve as template. The immuneACCESS repertoire file appears here via TCRdb, limited to in-frame rearrangements. These files lack a portion of the clones; in checked studies, under half of the deficit traces to unresolved V genes, and the cause of the others is not known. The sample has 250,000 or so clones on record, around two thirds of them singletons. 0.95% to 1.5% of the sample is held by the ten biggest clonotypes. Sample: CD4+ T cells sorted from blood, taken at week 0. The receptors shown here come from a human donor with alopecia areata.

The V and J genes are TRBV7-6 and TRBJ1-1; D possibly corresponds to TRBD1 (6 bases). This CDR3 is 14 amino acids long. V lost 1 base to trimming and J lost 0 bases, with 6 bases between them. Germline V gene lookup returns CDR1 SGHVS and CDR2 FNYEAQ. The CDR3 DNA sequence: TGTGCCAGCAGCTTAGACAGGGTGAACACTGAAGCTTTCTTT. Translation: CASSLDRVNTEAFF. Variable domain in full (rest from reference TRBV7-6 and TRBJ1-1): GAGVSQSPRYKVTKRGQDVALRCDPISGHVSLYWYRQALGQGPEFLTYFNYEAQQDKSGLPNDRFSAERPEGSISTLTIQRTEQRDSAMYRCASSLDRVNTEAFFGQGTRLTVV.

Remarks on this clone: A read error may produce the germline difference seen at one junction end. The chain joins TRBV30 to TRBJ2-7; no firm D call. From germline, CDR1 is GTSNPN and CDR2 SVGIG (reference sequence). The CDR3 runs to 11 residues. In DNA, the CDR3 is TGTGCTTGGAGTGTAATGGCGGAGCAGTACTTC. Amino acids: CAWSVMAEQYF.

The table lists this clone with a few counts. The V gene is TRBV6-5, the J gene TRBJ2-1; unclear D gene. This CDR3 has 12 residues. CDR1 MNHEY and CDR2 SVGAGI come from the germline V gene. V was pared by 2 bases and J by 10 bases, with 9 bases between. CDR3 DNA: TGTGCCAGCAGTTACACCGCCAGGGAGCAGTTCTTC. It specifies CASSYTAREQFF.

V and J are TRBV20-1 and TRBJ2-4, with 7 bases lining up with TRBD2. V lost 6 bases to trimming and J lost 12 bases; unmatched junction nucleotides: 5. This CDR3 has 10 residues. CDR1 is DFQATT, CDR2 SNEGSKA, per germline (reference sequence). As DNA, the CDR3 is TGCAGTGCCGGGAGGCAGGGTCAGTACTTC. Translating it yields CSAGRQGQYF.

The rearrangement joins TRBV30 to TRBJ1-5; tentatively, D is TRBD1 (5 bases). Trimming took 4 bases from V and 4 from J, leaving 11 bases between them. The CDR3 covers 13 residues. In germline, CDR1 is GTSNPN, CDR2 SVGIG (reference sequence). CDR3 nucleotides: TGTGCCTGGACCTTGGGGCCAAATCAGCCCCAGCATTTT. Its translation is CAWTLGPNQPQHF.

This chain joins TRBV14 and TRBJ2-1; the match to TRBD2 covers 11 bases. Germline V gene sequence: CDR1 SGHDN, CDR2 FVKESK. V dropped 4 bases and J dropped 10; count of bases not matched to a gene: 6. This CDR3 region has 14 residues. CDR3 nucleotides: TGTGCCAGCAGCCCCTGGACTAGCGGGTTCGAGCAGTTCTTC. Its protein product is CASSPWTSGFEQFF.

The table lists this clone with a count of one. This rearrangement joins TRBV6-5 to TRBJ1-6; no clear D. V was trimmed by 6 bases and J by 7 bases, leaving 7 bases between them. The CDR3 consists of 12 residues. Germline lookup yields CDR1 MNHEY and CDR2 SVGAGI. The CDR3 loop reads CASRMANSPLHF. DNA for the CDR3: TGTGCCAGCAGGATGGCAAATTCACCCCTCCACTTT.

The rearrangement uses TRBV4-1 and TRBJ2-1; D ambiguous. The CDR3 length is 15 residues. The V gene lost 1 base and the J gene lost 6 bases, with 13 bases spanning the gap. The germline V gene has CDR1 MGHRA and CDR2 YSYEKL. For the CDR3, the DNA is TGCGCCAGCAGCCAAGTCGGTAGGTCCCTCAATGAGCAGTTCTTC. Its protein is CASSQVGRSLNEQFF.

The genes are TRBV29-1 and TRBJ1-1, with 7 nucleotides matching TRBD1. CDR1 and CDR2 (germline): SQVTM, ANQGSEA. The CDR3 covers 13 residues. The V and J ends lost 7 bases and 1 base, in that order; junction bases with no gene match: 6. The CDR3 reads CSARGQQNTEAFF. CDR3 DNA: TGCAGCGCTAGGGGACAGCAGAACACTGAAGCTTTCTTT.

This chain uses TRBV29-1 with TRBJ1-2; TRBD1 aligns across 9 bases. Losses at the gene ends were 7 bases for V and 4 bases for J; bases not matched to a gene: 4. The CDR3 is 12 residues long. Germline values: CDR1 SQVTM, CDR2 ANQGSEA. Here the CDR3 DNA reads TGCAGCGGGACAGGGGTCGGCTATGGCTACACCTTC. As protein: CSGTGVGYGYTF.

This clone was detected only a few times. V gene TRBV30 combines with J gene TRBJ1-1; D is uncertain. The CDR3 is made up of 13 amino acids. The germline V gene encodes CDR1 GTSNPN and CDR2 SVGIG (reference sequence). CDR3 loop: CARRGAGNTEAFF. For the CDR3, the DNA is TGTGCACGGCGCGGTGCCGGGAACACTGAAGCTTTCTTT.

The rearrangement joins TRBV5-6 to TRBJ1-6; TRBD1 agrees at 8 bases. The CDR3 totals 15 residues. Germline V lookup: CDR1 SGHDT, CDR2 YYEEEE. J lost 5 bases, V lost 5 bases, and 6 bases had no gene match. The CDR3 nucleotides read TGTGCCAGCAGTTCCGACAGGGGAGATAATTCACCCCTCCACTTT. Its protein is CASSSDRGDNSPLHF.

This clone was recorded a few times. The rearrangement joins TRBV29-1 to TRBJ1-1; D may be TRBD1 (5 bases). The CDR3 covers 14 residues. V dropped 6 bases and J dropped 3 bases, with 17 bases sitting between them. Germline CDR1 SQVTM, CDR2 ANQGSEA. This chain's CDR3 is CSVADGGRDTEAFF. In nucleotides, the CDR3 is TGCAGCGTCGCCGACGGGGGTCGGGACACTGAAGCTTTCTTT.

The genes are TRBV30 and TRBJ1-1; TRBD1 aligns across 7 bases. The trim removed 5 bases at V and 1 base at J, leaving 4 bases unmatched. Germline CDR1 reads GTSNPN; CDR2 reads SVGIG (reference sequence). CDR3 length: 13 residues. DNA of the CDR3: TGTGCCTGGGACAGGGATTGGAACACTGAAGCTTTCTTT. Translated: CAWDRDWNTEAFF.

This chain joins TRBV27 and TRBJ2-1; possibly TRBD2 for D (5 bases). Germline lookup yields CDR1 MNHEY and CDR2 SMNVEV (reference sequence). Trimming pared 5 bases from V and 6 bases from J, leaving 11 bases between. This CDR3 is 13 amino acids long. The CDR3 sequence is CASSEVGGNEQFF. The CDR3 nucleotides read TGTGCCAGCAGTGAGGTCGGAGGCAATGAGCAGTTCTTC.

The V and J genes are TRBV15 and TRBJ2-3; D is uncertain. From germline, CDR1 is LNHNV and CDR2 YYDKDF (reference sequence). The V end lost 0 bases, the J end lost 0 bases, and 10 bases lay between the germline ends. This CDR3 comprises 16 residues. This CDR3 reads CATSREAALSTDTQYF. The DNA of the CDR3 is TGTGCCACCAGCAGAGAGGCAGCCTTAAGCACAGATACGCAGTATTTT.

V is TRBV27 and J is TRBJ1-1; D might be TRBD1 (6 bases). With 3 bases removed from V and 3 bases from J, the gap between germline ends came to 11 bases. Germline CDR1 reads MNHEY; CDR2 reads SMNVEV (reference sequence). The CDR3 length is 14 residues. CDR3 DNA sequence: TGTGCCAGCAGTTTTTCCGGGGGGCACACTGAAGCTTTCTTT. The encoded protein is CASSFSGGHTEAFF.